This T cell receptor (beta chain) came from a study of blood T cell repertoires in COVID-19. Looking at the study overall: Researchers got acute and convalescent COVID-19 samples from the United States, Italy and Spain.

CDR3 length: 13 amino acids. Trimming took 6 bases from V and 7 from J, leaving 13 bases between them. Sequenced by immunoSEQ multiplex PCR; TCRdb stores in-frame clones only, minus some. The table shows 250,000 or so clones, with approximately 83% occurring only once. Cohorts were assigned according to the clinical history that participants reported. Sequencing input: PBMCs or T cells enriched from blood (not recorded which). The TCR originated in a woman in her forties or fifties who had recovered from COVID-19. V usage is TRBV12-3 or TRBV12-4 and J usage is TRBJ2-1; possible D gene TRBD2, 5 bases. CDR3 nucleotides: TGTGCCAGCAGGCTACCACCGGGGAATGAGCAGTTCTTC. This codes for CASRLPPGNEQFF.